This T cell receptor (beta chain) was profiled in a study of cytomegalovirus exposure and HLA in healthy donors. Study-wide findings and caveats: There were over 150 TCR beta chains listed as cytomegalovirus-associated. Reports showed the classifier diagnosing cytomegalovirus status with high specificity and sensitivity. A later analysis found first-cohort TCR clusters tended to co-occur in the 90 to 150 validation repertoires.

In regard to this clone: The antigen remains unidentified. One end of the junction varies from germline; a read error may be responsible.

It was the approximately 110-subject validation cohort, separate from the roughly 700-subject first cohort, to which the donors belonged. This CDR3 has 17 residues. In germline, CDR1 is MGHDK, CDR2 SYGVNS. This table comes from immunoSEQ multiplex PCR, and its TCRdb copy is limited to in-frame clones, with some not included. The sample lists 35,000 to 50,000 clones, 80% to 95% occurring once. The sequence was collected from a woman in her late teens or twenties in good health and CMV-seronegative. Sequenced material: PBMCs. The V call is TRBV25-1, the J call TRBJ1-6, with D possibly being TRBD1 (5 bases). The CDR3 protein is CASRESTVGSYNSPLHF. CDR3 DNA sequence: TGTGCCAGCAGAGAATCGACAGTGGGCTCCTATAATTCACCCCTCCACTTT.